This T cell receptor beta chain was sequenced during a study of CD8+ T cells in alopecia areata. Treatment defined: oral pan-JAK inhibitor, 5-10 mg twice daily. RNA, once extracted, was reverse transcribed into cDNA for use as the sequencing template. This table comes from immunoSEQ multiplex PCR, and its TCRdb copy is limited to in-frame clones, with some not included. The sample shows around 120,000 clones, approximately 52% of them seen only once. Trimming cost V 1 base and J 2 bases, with 6 bases left between them. The CDR3 consists of 13 residues. Germline V gene sequence: CDR1 SEHNR, CDR2 FQNEAQ (reference sequence).

The source of this sequence is a human donor with alopecia areata. Source: CD8+ T cells sorted from blood, taken at week 4, from a patient treated with tofacitinib. The rearrangement joins TRBV7-9 to TRBJ2-7; no firm D call. The CDR3 spells CASSLDGPYEQYF. DNA for the CDR3: TGTGCCAGCAGCTTAGACGGGCCCTACGAGCAGTACTTC. The entire variable domain, with the rest obtained from reference TRBV7-9 and TRBJ2-7, is as follows: DTGVSQNPRHKITKRGQNVTFRCDPISEHNRLYWYRQTLGQGPEFLTYFQNEAQLEKSRLLSDRFSAERPKGSFSTLEIQRTEQGDSAMYLCASSLDGPYEQYFGPGTRLTVT.